Below, 19 T cell receptor beta chains from the same sample are listed, as sequenced in a study of shared clonotypes between healthy human individuals. Profiled with immunoSEQ multiplex PCR; TCRdb holds only in-frame clones, not every one. The sample lists roughly 500,000 clones; over 75% were seen once. Input material: PBMCs. The receptors derive from a woman in her forties in good health. Some clones in this sample may be carry-over from other donors' samples.

The V and J genes are TRBV5-8 and TRBJ1-2; the D is unclear. Trimming pared 0 bases from V and 13 bases from J, leaving 16 bases between. This CDR3 is built from 13 residues. From germline, CDR1 is SGHTS and CDR2 YDEGEE. The CDR3 DNA reads TGTGCCAGCAGCTTGGCCTCCCGAGGGATTTCCACCTTC. As protein: CASSLASRGISTF.

J is TRBJ2-5 and V is TRBV28; D is perhaps TRBD1 (7 bases). Germline values: CDR1 MDHEN, CDR2 SYDVKM. V shed 3 bases and J shed 3 bases, with 11 bases lying between them. This CDR3 has 14 residues. This CDR3 is CASSLTGRKETQYF. The CDR3 coding sequence is TGTGCCAGCAGTTTGACAGGGAGGAAAGAGACCCAGTACTTC.

With respect to this clone: Only one base separates this from a far larger clonotype, so it likely reflects a read error. The V and J genes are TRBV30 and TRBJ2-7, with TRBD2 matching over 9 bases. CDR1 and CDR2 (germline): GTSNPN, SVGIG (reference sequence). The length of the CDR3 is 14 residues. The CDR3, as DNA: TGTGCCTGGAGGCCCTGGCGGGAGGGCCGCGAGCAGGACTTC. As protein: CAWRPWREGREQDF.

To note about this clone: A read error is the likely source, as a far larger clone sits one nucleotide away. The CDR3 protein is CASSGSKGKTGANVLTF. The CDR3 DNA reads TGTGCCAGCAGCGGCTCCAAGGGAAAGACTGGGGCCAACGTCCTGACTTTC. V is TRBV2 and J is TRBJ2-6; D unresolved. Germline V CDR1 and CDR2: SNHLY, FYNNEI. This CDR3 comprises 17 residues. The germline V and J ends were trimmed by 6 bases and 2 bases, with 17 bases remaining between them.

This clone was seen a handful of times. The rearrangement links TRBV7-9 to TRBJ2-7, with D perhaps matching TRBD2 (6 bases). The germline V gene has CDR1 SEHNR and CDR2 FQNEAQ (reference sequence). The CDR3 consists of 13 residues. Trimming removed 9 bases at V and 2 bases at J, with 14 bases between. The CDR3 sequence is CASTRDSAYEQYF. The CDR3 DNA reads TGTGCCAGTACCCGGGACTCCGCCTACGAGCAGTACTTC.

The table lists this clone with a count of one. The chain recombines TRBV10-3 with TRBJ1-4; 9 bases are shared with TRBD1. With V trimmed by 6 bases and J by 7 bases, 6 bases remained unmatched. Per the germline V gene, CDR1 is ENHRY and CDR2 is SYGVKD. The CDR3 loop spans 14 amino acids. CDR3 region: CAIRAGTGIEKLFF. The CDR3 DNA follows: TGTGCCATCAGAGCCGGGACAGGGATTGAAAAACTGTTTTTT.

J is TRBJ2-7 and V is TRBV30; 8 bases are shared with TRBD1. Per germline, CDR1 GTSNPN and CDR2 SVGIG (reference sequence). The ends lost 0 bases at V and 3 bases at J; junction bases unmatched: 4. There are 14 residues in the CDR3. In DNA form, the CDR3 reads TGTGCCTGGAGTGTTACAGGGGGAGACTACGAGCAGTACTTC. It encodes CAWSVTGGDYEQYF.

The chain recombines TRBV28 with TRBJ2-1, with D possibly being TRBD2 (6 bases). Trimming cost V 6 bases and J 7 bases, with 19 bases left between them. The CDR3 consists of 15 residues. CDR1 is MDHEN and CDR2 is SYDVKM in the germline V gene. CDR3 region: CASSPPLLGRNEQFF. For the CDR3, the DNA is TGTGCCAGCAGCCCCCCGCTGTTAGGGAGGAATGAGCAGTTCTTC.

The genes are TRBV4-1 and TRBJ2-5; tentative D call: TRBD2 (5 bases). Looked up from germline, CDR1 is MGHRA and CDR2 is YSYEKL. The V end lost 4 bases, the J end lost 0 bases, and 6 bases lay between the germline ends. The CDR3 consists of 13 residues. DNA for the CDR3: TGCGCCAGCAGCCGAGGGAACCAAGAGACCCAGTACTTC. Protein: CASSRGNQETQYF.

The chain has TRBV4-1 and TRBJ1-5; 7 nucleotides line up with TRBD1. Losses at the gene ends were 3 bases for V and 7 bases for J; bases not matched to a gene: 3. Per the germline V gene, CDR1 is MGHRA and CDR2 is YSYEKL. The CDR3 extends over 13 amino acids. The CDR3 DNA reads as TGCGCCAGCAGCCAGGGAGGGGGCCAGCCCCAGCATTTT. Translated, it gives CASSQGGGQPQHF.

This clone was counted a single time. This same CDR3 is encoded by further DNA sequences in the sample. The V gene is TRBV28, the J gene TRBJ1-4; 7 nucleotides align to TRBD1. After removal of 5 bases from V and 3 bases from J, the junction contained 6 bases not matched to a gene. CDR3 size: 15 residues. Per the germline V gene, CDR1 is MDHEN and CDR2 is SYDVKM. In DNA, the CDR3 is TGTGCCAGCAGTACCTCCGGGACAGCTAATGAAAAACTGTTTTTT. This encodes CASSTSGTANEKLFF.

With respect to this clone: Mismatch with germline at one junction end may stem from a read error. This chain links TRBV28 with TRBJ1-5; D gene ambiguous. This CDR3 has 14 amino acids. Per germline, CDR1 MDHEN and CDR2 SYDVKM. The CDR3 here is CASSFPYSNRPQHF. The DNA for the CDR3 is TGTGCCAGCAGTTTTCCCTATAGCAATCGGCCCCAGCATTTT.

The rearrangement joins TRBV25-1 to TRBJ2-7, with D unclear. The germline CDR1 and CDR2 sequences are MGHDK and SYGVNS. There are 16 residues in the CDR3. V was trimmed by 6 bases and J by 4 bases, leaving 22 bases between them. The CDR3 here is CASSNFLGTPRYEQYF. DNA for the CDR3: TGTGCCAGCAGCAATTTTTTGGGTACCCCTCGTTACGAGCAGTACTTC.

This clone was found once. The chain has TRBV5-6 and TRBJ2-7; the D gene is possibly TRBD2 (7 bases). This CDR3 comprises 15 residues. The V gene's germline CDR1 is SGHDT and CDR2 YYEEEE. V was shortened by 4 bases and J by 4 bases, with 18 bases between the two germline ends. The DNA for the CDR3 is TGTGCCAGCAGCCACTTTCAGGGGCGGGGGTACGAGCAGTACTTC. It codes for CASSHFQGRGYEQYF.

Of note for this clone: In the same sample, other DNA sequences code for this CDR3. This chain joins TRBV29-1 and TRBJ1-1; D ambiguous. From germline, CDR1 is SQVTM and CDR2 ANQGSEA. This CDR3 has 14 amino acids. V dropped 6 bases and J dropped 1 base, with 15 bases sitting between them. The CDR3 region is CSVATGAANTEAFF. The CDR3 nucleotides read TGCAGCGTCGCCACGGGTGCAGCGAACACTGAAGCTTTCTTT.

This clone has just a few counts. The rearrangement uses TRBV7-9 and TRBJ1-4; D might be TRBD1 (6 bases). Germline V CDR1 and CDR2: SEHNR, FQNEAQ (reference sequence). V shed 3 bases and J shed 6 bases, with 11 bases lying between them. This CDR3 is built from 14 residues. The chain's CDR3 is CASSFAGVDEKLFF. As DNA, the CDR3 is TGTGCCAGCAGCTTTGCAGGGGTTGATGAAAAACTGTTTTTT.

The chain has TRBV7-9 and TRBJ2-5, with a weak D call TRBD2 (5 bases). The V end was cut by 5 bases, the J end by 13 bases, with 17 bases between. This CDR3 is built from 12 residues. Germline assignment: CDR1 SEHNR and CDR2 FQNEAQ (reference sequence). CDR3 protein: CASSQDLRSWYF. The CDR3 DNA sequence: TGTGCCAGCAGCCAGGACTTGCGCTCCTGGTACTTC.

The rearrangement links TRBV28 to TRBJ1-2; no reliable D call. Trimming cost V 3 bases and J 2 bases, with 10 bases left between them. Germline V gene lookup returns CDR1 MDHEN and CDR2 SYDVKM. The length of the CDR3 is 14 residues. CDR3 sequence reads: CASSFNDKNYGYTF. CDR3 DNA sequence: TGTGCCAGCAGTTTTAATGACAAAAACTATGGCTACACCTTC.

The chain is built from TRBV19 and TRBJ2-7; TRBD1 might be the D (6 bases). The CDR3 is 13 residues long. V dropped 11 bases and J dropped 2 bases, with 16 bases sitting between them. Germline CDR1 LNHDA, CDR2 SQIVND (reference sequence). CDR3 protein: CAVGPTGAYEQYF. In nucleotides, the CDR3 is TGTGCCGTAGGTCCGACAGGTGCCTACGAGCAGTACTTC.